This T cell receptor beta chain came from a study of beta chain features in type 1 diabetes. The germline V gene has CDR1 SGDLS and CDR2 YYNGEE. The CDR3 covers 13 residues. The V gene lost 0 bases and the J gene lost 6 bases, with 9 bases spanning the gap. The investigators reverse transcribed all of the isolated RNA, so they sequenced expressed TCRB transcripts. Repertoires were generated with immunoSEQ multiplex PCR, while TCRdb's copy carries only in-frame clones and drops some. The data hold some 220,000 clones, with approximately 10% observed a single time. The chain is built from TRBV9 and TRBJ1-1; D possibly corresponds to TRBD1 (6 bases). The sample comprised central memory CD4+ T cells from blood. The origin of this receptor is a man aged 18 to 30 in good health. CDR3 amino acids: CASSVDEGAEAFF. CDR3 coding DNA: TGTGCCAGCAGCGTAGATGAGGGGGCTGAAGCTTTCTTT.